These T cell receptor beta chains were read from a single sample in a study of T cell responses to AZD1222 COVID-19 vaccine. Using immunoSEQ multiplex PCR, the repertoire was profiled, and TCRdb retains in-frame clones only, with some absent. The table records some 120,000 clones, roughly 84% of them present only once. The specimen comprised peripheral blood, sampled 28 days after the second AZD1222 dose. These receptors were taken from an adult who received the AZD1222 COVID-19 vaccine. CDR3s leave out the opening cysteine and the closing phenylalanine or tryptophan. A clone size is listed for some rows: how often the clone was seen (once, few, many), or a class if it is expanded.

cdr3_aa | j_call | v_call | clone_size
ASSLDSTGSGNTIY | TRBJ1-3 | TRBV7-2 | NA
ASSQELTGPYGYT | TRBJ1-2 | TRBV4-3 | NA
ASSGQGSSYNEQF | TRBJ2-1 | TRBV2 | once
ASSVSQINSPLH | TRBJ1-6 | TRBV9 | NA
ASSYDRGQKDTQY | TRBJ2-3 | TRBV6-2/TRBV6-3 | NA
ASLRGEALAGSHEQF | TRBJ2-1 | TRBV11-2 | once
SGRQNLHTEAF | TRBJ1-1 | TRBV29-1 | NA
ASSQGTGKNIQY | TRBJ2-4 | TRBV6-1 | NA
ASSSDGRLIYEQY | TRBJ2-7 | TRBV7-8 | NA
ASTAPGTDTQY | TRBJ2-3 | TRBV6-5 | once
ASSFHSIGTAYEQY | TRBJ2-7 | TRBV5-1 | NA
ASSPGRGYGYT | TRBJ1-2 | TRBV14 | NA
ASRPDRNHSSYNSPLH | TRBJ1-6 | TRBV5-8 | NA
ASSQDLSPGYTYEQY | TRBJ2-7 | TRBV3-1/TRBV3-2 | NA
ASSLEGRGRAEAF | TRBJ1-1 | TRBV7-2 | NA
ASSYVGQPQH | TRBJ1-5 | TRBV6-2/TRBV6-3 | NA
ASSFQENTEAF | TRBJ1-1 | TRBV11-1 | NA
ASSFRTLANTGELF | TRBJ2-2 | TRBV28 | NA
SVEGSGTDTQY | TRBJ2-3 | TRBV29-1 | NA
ASSLRVTYEQY | TRBJ2-7 | TRBV28 | NA
ASSWGHGGETQY | TRBJ2-5 | TRBV5-6 | NA
ASSLAKRGTDTQY | TRBJ2-3 | TRBV5-8 | NA
ASSLATLNQPQH | TRBJ1-5 | TRBV5-6 | NA
ASSLGLVDLNEQF | TRBJ2-1 | TRBV18 | NA